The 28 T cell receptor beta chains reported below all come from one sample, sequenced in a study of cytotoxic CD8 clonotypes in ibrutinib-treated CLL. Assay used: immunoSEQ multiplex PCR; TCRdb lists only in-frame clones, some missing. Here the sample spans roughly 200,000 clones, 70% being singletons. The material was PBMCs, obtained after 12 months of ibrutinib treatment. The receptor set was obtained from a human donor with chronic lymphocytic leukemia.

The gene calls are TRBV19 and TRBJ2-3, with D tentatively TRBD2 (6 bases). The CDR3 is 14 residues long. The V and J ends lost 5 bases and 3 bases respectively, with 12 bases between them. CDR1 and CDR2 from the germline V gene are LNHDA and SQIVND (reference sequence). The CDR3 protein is CASSPRDFTDTQYF. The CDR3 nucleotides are TGTGCCAGTAGTCCACGGGACTTTACAGATACGCAGTATTTT.

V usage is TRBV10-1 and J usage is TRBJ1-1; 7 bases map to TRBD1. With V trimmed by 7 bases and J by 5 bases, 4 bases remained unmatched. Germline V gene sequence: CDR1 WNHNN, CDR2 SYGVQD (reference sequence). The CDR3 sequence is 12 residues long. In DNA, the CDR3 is TGCGCCAGCATGACAGGGTGGACTGAAGCTTTCTTT. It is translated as CASMTGWTEAFF.

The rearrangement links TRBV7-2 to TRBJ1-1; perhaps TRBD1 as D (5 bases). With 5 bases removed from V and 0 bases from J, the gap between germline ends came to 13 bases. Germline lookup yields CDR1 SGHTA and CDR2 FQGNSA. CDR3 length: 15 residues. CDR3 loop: CASSDRQTMNTEAFF. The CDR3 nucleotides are TGTGCCAGCAGCGACCGACAGACAATGAACACTGAAGCTTTCTTT.

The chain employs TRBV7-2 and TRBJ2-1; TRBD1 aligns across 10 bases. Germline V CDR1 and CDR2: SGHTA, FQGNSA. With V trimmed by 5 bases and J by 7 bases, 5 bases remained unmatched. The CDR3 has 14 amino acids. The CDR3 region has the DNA TGTGCCAGCAGCAGATGGACAGGGGGGAATGAGCAGTTCTTC. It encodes CASSRWTGGNEQFF. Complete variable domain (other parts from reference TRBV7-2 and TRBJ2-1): GAGVSQSPSNKVTEKGKDVELRCDPISGHTALYWYRQSLGQGLEFLIYFQGNSAPDKSGLPSDRFSAERTGGSVSTLTIQRTQQEDSAVYLCASSRWTGGNEQFFGPGTRLTVL.

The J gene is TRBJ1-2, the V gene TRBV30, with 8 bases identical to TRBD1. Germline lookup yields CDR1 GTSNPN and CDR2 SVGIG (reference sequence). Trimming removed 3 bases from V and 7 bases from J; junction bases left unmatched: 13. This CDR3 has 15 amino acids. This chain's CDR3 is CAWSQMAGGATGYTF. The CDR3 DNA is TGTGCCTGGAGCCAAATGGCAGGGGGCGCGACTGGCTACACCTTC.

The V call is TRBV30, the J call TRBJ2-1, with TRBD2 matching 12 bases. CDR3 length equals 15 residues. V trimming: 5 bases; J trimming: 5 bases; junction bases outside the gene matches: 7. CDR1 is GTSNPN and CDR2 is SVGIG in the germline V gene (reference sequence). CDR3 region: CAWATSGRFNNEQFF. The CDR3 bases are TGTGCCTGGGCCACTAGCGGGAGGTTCAACAATGAGCAGTTCTTC.

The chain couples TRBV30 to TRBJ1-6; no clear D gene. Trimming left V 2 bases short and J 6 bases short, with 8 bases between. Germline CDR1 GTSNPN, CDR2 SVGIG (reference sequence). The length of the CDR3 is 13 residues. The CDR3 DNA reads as TGTGCCTGGAGTCTTAATGGTAATTCACCCCTCCACTTT. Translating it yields CAWSLNGNSPLHF.

The CDR3 loop is CASSRQGHPGYGYTF. For the CDR3, the DNA is TGTGCCAGCAGTCGACAGGGCCATCCGGGGTATGGCTACACCTTC. This sequence joins TRBV7-3 and TRBJ1-2; 7 bases agree with TRBD1. The CDR3 has 15 amino acids. Germline lookup yields CDR1 SGHTA and CDR2 FQGTGA. V shed 6 bases and J 5 bases; nucleotides not matched to a gene: 12. Full variable domain (rest looked up from reference TRBV7-3 and TRBJ1-2): GAGVSQTPSNKVTEKGKYVELRCDPISGHTALYWYRQSLGQGPEFLIYFQGTGAADDSGLPNDRFFAVRPEGSVSTLKIQRTERGDSAVYLCASSRQGHPGYGYTFGSGTRLTVV.

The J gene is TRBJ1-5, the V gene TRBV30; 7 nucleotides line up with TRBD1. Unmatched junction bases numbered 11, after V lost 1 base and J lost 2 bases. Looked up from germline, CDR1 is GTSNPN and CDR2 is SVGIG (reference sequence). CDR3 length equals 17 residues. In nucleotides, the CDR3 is TGTGCCTGGAGTGCGGTGGGGACAGCTTTTGGCAATCAGCCCCAGCATTTT. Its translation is CAWSAVGTAFGNQPQHF. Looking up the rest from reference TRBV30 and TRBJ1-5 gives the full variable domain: SQTIHQWPATLVQPVGSPLSLECTVEGTSNPNLYWYRQAAGRGLQLLFYSVGIGQISSEVPQNLSASRPQDRQFILSSKKLLLSDSGFYLCAWSAVGTAFGNQPQHFGDGTRLSIL.

CDR3 residues: CASSELFLGGQETQYF. The CDR3 coding sequence is TGTGCCAGCAGTGAATTATTTTTAGGGGGACAAGAGACCCAGTACTTC. The chain combines TRBV6-1 with TRBJ2-5; tentatively, D is TRBD1 (6 bases). Germline V gene lookup returns CDR1 MNHNS and CDR2 SASEGT. The CDR3 contains 16 residues. The V end lost 2 bases, the J end lost 2 bases, and 15 bases lay between the germline ends.

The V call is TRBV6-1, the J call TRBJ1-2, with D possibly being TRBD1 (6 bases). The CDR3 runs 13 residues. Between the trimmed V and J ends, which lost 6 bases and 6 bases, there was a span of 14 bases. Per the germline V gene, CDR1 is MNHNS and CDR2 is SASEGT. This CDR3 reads CASRSTGPDGYTF. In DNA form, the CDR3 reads TGTGCCAGCAGGTCGACAGGCCCGGATGGCTACACCTTC.

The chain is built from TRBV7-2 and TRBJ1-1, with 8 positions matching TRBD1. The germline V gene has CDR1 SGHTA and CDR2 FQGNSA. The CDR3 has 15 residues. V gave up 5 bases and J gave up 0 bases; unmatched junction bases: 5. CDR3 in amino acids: CASSLHRGMNTEAFF. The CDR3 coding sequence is TGTGCCAGCAGCCTCCACAGGGGGATGAACACTGAAGCTTTCTTT.

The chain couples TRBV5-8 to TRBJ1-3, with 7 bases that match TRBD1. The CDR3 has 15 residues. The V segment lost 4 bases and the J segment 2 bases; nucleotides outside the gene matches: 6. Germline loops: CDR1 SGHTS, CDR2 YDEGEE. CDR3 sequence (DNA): TGTGCCAGCAGCGACTTGAGGGGGCCTGGAAACACCATATATTTT. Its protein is CASSDLRGPGNTIYF.

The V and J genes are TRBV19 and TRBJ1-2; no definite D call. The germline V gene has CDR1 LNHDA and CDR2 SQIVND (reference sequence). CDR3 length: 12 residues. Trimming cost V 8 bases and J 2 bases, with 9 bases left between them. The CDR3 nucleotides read TGTGCCAGTCGCCAGGCCAACTATGGCTACACCTTC. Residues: CASRQANYGYTF.

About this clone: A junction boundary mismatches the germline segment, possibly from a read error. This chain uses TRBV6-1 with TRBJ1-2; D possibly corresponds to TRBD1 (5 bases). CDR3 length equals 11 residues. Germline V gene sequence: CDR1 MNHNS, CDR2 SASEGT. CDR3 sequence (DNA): TGTGCCAGCAGCGGCCAGCAGGGCAGGGCCTTC. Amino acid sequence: CASSGQQGRAF.

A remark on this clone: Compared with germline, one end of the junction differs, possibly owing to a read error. The chain's CDR3 is CASTEDRFSGNTIYF. CDR3 sequence (DNA): TGTGCCAGCACTGAAGACAGATTCTCTGGAAACACCATATATTTT. The rearrangement joins TRBV6-1 to TRBJ1-3; perhaps TRBD1 as D (5 bases). CDR3 length: 15 amino acids. Germline values: CDR1 MNHNS, CDR2 SASEGT.

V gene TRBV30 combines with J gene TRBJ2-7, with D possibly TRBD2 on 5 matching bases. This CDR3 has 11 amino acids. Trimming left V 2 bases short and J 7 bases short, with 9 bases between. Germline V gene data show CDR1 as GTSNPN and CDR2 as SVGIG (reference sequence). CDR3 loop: CAWSISGEQYF. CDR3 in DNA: TGTGCCTGGAGTATCTCGGGAGAGCAGTACTTC.

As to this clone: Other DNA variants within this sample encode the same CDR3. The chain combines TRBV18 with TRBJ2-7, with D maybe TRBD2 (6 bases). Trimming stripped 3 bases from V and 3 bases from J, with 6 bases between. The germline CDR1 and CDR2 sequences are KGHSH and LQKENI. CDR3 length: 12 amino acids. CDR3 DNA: TGTGCCAGCTCACCCGGGGGCTACGAGCAGTACTTC. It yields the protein CASSPGGYEQYF.

The CDR3 is CASEGTGGREQYF. The CDR3 nucleotides are TGTGCCAGTGAGGGGACAGGGGGACGCGAGCAGTACTTC. This chain uses TRBV2 with TRBJ2-7, with 11 positions matching TRBD1. With 9 bases clipped from V and 6 bases from J, the junction kept 7 bases outside the gene matches. The CDR3 extends over 13 amino acids. Germline V CDR1 and CDR2: SNHLY, FYNNEI.

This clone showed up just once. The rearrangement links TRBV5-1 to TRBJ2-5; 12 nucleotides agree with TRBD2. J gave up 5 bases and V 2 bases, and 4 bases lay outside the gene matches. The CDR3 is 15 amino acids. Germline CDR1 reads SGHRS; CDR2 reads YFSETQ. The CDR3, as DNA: TGCGCCAGCAGCTTAAGACTAGCGGGAGCGGAGACCCAGTACTTC. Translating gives CASSLRLAGAETQYF.

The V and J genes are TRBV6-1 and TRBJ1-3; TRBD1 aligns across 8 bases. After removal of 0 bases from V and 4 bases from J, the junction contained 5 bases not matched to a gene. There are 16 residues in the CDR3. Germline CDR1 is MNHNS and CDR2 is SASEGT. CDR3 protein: CASSEALPGGGNTIYF. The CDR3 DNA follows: TGTGCCAGCAGTGAAGCGCTTCCAGGGGGCGGAAACACCATATATTTT.

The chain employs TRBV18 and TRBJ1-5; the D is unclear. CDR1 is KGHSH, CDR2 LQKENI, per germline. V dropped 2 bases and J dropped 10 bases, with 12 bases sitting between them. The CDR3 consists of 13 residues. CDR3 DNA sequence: TGTGCCAGCTCACCAAATACGAGGGAACCCCAGCATTTT. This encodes CASSPNTREPQHF.

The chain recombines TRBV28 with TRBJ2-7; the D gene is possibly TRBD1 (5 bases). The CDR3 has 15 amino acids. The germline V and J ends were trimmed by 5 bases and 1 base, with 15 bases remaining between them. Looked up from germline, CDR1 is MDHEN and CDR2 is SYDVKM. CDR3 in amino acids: CASSPPAGMSYEQYF. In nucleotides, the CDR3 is TGTGCCAGCAGTCCCCCCGCAGGGATGTCCTACGAGCAGTACTTC.

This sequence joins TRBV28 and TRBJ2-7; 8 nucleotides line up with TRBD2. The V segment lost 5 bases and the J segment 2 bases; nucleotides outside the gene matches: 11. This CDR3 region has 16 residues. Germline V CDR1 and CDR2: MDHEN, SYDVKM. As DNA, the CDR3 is TGTGCCAGCAGTCCCCCGGGAGCGGGAGTCACCTACGAGCAGTACTTC. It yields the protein CASSPPGAGVTYEQYF.

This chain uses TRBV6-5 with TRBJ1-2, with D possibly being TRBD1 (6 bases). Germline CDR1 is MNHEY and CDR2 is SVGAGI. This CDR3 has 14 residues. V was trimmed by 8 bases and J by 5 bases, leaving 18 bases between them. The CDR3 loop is CASRGGSSGYGYTF. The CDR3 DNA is TGTGCCAGCCGGGGGGGCAGCTCTGGTTATGGCTACACCTTC.

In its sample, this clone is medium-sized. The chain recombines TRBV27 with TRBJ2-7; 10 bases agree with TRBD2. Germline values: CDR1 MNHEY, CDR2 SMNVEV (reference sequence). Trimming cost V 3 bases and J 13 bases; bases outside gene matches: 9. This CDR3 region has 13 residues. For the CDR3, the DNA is TGTGCCAGCAGTTTCACCCTAGCGGGAGTAGAATACTTC. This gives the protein CASSFTLAGVEYF.

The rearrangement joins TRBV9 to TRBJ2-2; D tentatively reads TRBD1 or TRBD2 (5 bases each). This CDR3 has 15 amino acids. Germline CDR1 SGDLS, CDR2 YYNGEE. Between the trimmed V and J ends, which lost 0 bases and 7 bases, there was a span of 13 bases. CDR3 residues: CASSVAGRRHGELFF. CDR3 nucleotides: TGTGCCAGCAGCGTAGCGGGACGCAGACACGGGGAGCTGTTTTTT.

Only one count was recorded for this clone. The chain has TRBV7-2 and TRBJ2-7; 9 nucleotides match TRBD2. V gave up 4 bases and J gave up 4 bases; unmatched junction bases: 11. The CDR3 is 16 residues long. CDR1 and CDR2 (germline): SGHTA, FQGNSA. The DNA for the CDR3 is TGTGCCAGCAGCTGGGGACTAGCCCGCGAGGGGTACGAGCAGTACTTC. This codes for CASSWGLAREGYEQYF.